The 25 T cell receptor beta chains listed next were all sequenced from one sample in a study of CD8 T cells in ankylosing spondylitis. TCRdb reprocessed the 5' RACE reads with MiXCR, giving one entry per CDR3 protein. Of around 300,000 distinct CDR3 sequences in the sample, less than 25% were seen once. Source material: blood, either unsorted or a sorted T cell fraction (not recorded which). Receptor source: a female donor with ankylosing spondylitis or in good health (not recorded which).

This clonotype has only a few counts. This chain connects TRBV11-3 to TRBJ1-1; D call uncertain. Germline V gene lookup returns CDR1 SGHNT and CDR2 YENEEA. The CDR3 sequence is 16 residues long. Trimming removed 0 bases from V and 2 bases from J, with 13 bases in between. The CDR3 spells CASSLETPSGNTEAFF. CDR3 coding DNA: TGTGCCAGCAGCTTAGAAACTCCAAGTGGCAACACTGAAGCTTTCTTT.

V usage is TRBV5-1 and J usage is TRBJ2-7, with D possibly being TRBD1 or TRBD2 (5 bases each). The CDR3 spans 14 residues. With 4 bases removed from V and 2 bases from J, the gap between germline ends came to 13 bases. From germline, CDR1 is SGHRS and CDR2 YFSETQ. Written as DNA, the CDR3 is TGCGCCAGCAGCGACTCCATGGGGGCCTACGAGCAGTACTTC. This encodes CASSDSMGAYEQYF.

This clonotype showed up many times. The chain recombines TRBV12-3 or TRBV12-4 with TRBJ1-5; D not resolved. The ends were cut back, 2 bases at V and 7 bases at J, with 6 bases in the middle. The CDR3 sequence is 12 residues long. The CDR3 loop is CASSLRSQPQHF. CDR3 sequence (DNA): TGTGCCAGCAGTTTAAGGTCCCAGCCCCAGCATTTT.

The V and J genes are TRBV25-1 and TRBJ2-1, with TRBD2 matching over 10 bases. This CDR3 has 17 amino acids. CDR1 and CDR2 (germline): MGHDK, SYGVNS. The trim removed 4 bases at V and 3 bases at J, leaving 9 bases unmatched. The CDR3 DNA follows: TGTGCCAGCAGTGCGGCCACGGGACTAGCGCTCTACAATGAGCAGTTCTTC. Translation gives CASSAATGLALYNEQFF.

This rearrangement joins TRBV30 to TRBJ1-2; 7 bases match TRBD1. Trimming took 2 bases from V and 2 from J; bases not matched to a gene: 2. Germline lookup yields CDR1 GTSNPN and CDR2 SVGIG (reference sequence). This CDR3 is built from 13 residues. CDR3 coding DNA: TGTGCCTGGAGTAGGGGACAGAACTATGGCTACACCTTC. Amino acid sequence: CAWSRGQNYGYTF.

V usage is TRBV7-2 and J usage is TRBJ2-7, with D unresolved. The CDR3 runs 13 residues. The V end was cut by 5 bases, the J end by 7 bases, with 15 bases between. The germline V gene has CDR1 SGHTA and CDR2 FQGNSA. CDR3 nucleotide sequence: TGTGCCAGCAGCACACGCCCCCGGTGGGAGCAGTACTTC. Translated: CASSTRPRWEQYF.

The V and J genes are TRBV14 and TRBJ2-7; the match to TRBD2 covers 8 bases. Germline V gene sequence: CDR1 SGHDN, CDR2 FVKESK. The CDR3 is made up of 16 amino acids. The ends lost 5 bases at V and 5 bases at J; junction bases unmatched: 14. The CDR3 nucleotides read TGTGCCAGCAGCGCGATCGGGGCTAGCGGGTTCAACGAGCAGTACTTC. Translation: CASSAIGASGFNEQYF.

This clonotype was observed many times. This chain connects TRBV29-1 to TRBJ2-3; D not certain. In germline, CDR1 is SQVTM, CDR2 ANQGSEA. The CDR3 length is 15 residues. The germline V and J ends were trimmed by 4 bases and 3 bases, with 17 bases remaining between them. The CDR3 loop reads CSVVFQWDETDTQYF. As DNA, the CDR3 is TGCAGCGTTGTCTTCCAGTGGGATGAGACAGATACGCAGTATTTT.

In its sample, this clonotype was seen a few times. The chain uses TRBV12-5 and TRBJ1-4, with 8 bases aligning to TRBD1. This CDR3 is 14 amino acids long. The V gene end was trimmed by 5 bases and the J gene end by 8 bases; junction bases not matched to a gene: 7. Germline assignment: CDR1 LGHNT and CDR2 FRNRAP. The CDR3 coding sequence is TGTGCTAGTGGTCACGGACAGGGAGACGAAAAACTGTTTTTT. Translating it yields CASGHGQGDEKLFF.

CDR3 bases: TGCAGTGCTAGGACCCCCCAACGGGGAGTTGATACGCAGTATTTT. It translates to CSARTPQRGVDTQYF. V and J are TRBV20-1 and TRBJ2-3; tentative D call: TRBD2 (5 bases). The V gene's germline CDR1 is DFQATT and CDR2 SNEGSKA (reference sequence). V was cut by 3 bases and J by 6 bases, with 19 bases left in between. The length of the CDR3 is 15 residues.

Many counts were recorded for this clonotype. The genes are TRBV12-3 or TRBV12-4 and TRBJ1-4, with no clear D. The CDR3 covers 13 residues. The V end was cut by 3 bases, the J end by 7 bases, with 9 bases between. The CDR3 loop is CASSLKGGEKLFF. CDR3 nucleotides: TGTGCCAGCAGTTTGAAGGGCGGTGAAAAACTGTTTTTT.

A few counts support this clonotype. The CDR3 DNA sequence: TGTGCCAGCAGCGTAGGGTTTAGCGGGAGAGCCGGAACTAATGAAAAACTGTTTTTT. It yields the protein CASSVGFSGRAGTNEKLFF. This rearrangement joins TRBV9 to TRBJ1-4, with D hard to call. V was shortened by 0 bases and J by 1 base, with 19 bases between the two germline ends. The CDR3 length is 19 residues. Germline CDR1 and CDR2: SGDLS and YYNGEE.

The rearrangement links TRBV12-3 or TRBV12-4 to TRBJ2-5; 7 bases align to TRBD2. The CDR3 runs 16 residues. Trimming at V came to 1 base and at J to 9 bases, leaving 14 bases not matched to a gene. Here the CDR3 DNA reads TGTGCCAGCAGTTTAGTCCAGCGGGGCTCACAAGGGGCCCAGTACTTC. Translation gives CASSLVQRGSQGAQYF.

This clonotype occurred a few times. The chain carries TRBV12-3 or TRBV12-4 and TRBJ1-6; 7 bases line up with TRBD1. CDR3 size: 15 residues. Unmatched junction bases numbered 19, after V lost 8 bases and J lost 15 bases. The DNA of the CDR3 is TGTGCCAGCCGTAACAACGGAGGGGGCGCGGGTAACCTCCACTTT. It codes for CASRNNGGGAGNLHF.

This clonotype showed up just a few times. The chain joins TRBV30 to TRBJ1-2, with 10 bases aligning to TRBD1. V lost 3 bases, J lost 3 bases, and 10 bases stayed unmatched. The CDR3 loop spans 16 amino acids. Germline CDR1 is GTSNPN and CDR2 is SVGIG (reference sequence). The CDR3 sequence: CAWSKGQGIFDYGYTF. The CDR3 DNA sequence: TGTGCCTGGAGCAAGGGACAGGGGATTTTTGACTATGGCTACACCTTC.

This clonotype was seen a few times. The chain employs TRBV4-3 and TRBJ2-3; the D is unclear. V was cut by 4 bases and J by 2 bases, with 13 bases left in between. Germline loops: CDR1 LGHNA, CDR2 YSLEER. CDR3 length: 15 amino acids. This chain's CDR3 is CASSRGILITDTQYF. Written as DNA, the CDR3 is TGCGCCAGCAGCCGGGGAATATTAATCACAGATACGCAGTATTTT.

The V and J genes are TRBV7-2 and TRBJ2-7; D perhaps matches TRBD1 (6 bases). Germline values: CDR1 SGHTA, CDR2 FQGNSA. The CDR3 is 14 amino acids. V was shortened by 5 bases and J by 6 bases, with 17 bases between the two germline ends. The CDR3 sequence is CASSRANDRIEQYF. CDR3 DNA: TGTGCCAGCAGCCGAGCGAATGACAGGATCGAGCAGTACTTC.

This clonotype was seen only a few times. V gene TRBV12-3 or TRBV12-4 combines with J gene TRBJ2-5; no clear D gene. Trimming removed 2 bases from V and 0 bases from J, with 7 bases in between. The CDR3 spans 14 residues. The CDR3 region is CASSLSQYQETQYF. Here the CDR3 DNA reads TGTGCCAGCAGTTTATCCCAGTACCAAGAGACCCAGTACTTC.

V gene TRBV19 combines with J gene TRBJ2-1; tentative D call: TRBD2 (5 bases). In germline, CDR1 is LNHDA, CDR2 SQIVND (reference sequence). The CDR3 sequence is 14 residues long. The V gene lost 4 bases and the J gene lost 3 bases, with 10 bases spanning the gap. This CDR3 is CASSRTPNYNEQFF. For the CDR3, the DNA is TGTGCCAGTAGTAGGACTCCGAACTACAATGAGCAGTTCTTC.

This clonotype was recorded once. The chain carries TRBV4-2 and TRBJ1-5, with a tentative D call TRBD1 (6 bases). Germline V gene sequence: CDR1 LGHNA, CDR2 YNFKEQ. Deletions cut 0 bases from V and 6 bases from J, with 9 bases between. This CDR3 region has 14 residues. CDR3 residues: CASSQEQGGQPQHF. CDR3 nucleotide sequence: TGTGCCAGCAGCCAAGAACAGGGAGGTCAGCCCCAGCATTTT.

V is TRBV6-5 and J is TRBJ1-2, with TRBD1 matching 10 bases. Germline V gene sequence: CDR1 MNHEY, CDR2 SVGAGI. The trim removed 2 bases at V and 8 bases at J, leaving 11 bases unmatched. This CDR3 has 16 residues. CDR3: CASSYPPGTGDGGYTF. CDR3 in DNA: TGTGCCAGCAGTTACCCACCCGGGACAGGGGATGGAGGCTACACCTTC.

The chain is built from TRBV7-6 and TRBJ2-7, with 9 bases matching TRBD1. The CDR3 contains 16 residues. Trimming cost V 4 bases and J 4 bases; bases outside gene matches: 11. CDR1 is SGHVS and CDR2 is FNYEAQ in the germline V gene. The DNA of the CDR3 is TGTGCCAGCAGCTCCGGGACAGGGATAAGGGGATACGAGCAGTACTTC. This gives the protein CASSSGTGIRGYEQYF.

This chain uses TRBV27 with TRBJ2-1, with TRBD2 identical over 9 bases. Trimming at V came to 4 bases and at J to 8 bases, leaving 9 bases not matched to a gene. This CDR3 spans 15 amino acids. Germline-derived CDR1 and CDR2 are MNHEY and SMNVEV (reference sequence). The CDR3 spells CASSSLAREGDEQFF. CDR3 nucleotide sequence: TGTGCCAGCAGTTCCCTGGCGCGGGAGGGGGATGAGCAGTTCTTC.

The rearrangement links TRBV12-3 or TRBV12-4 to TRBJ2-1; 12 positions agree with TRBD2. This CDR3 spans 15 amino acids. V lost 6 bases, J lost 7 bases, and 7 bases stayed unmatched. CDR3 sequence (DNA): TGTGCCAGCAGCCGACTAGCGGGAGAGGGTAATGAGCAGTTCTTC. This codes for CASSRLAGEGNEQFF.

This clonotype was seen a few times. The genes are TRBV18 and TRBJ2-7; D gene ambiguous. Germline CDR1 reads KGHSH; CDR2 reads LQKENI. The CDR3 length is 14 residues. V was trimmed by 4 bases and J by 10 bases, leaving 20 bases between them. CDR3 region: CASSQKRGPHSQYF. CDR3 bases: TGTGCCAGCTCACAAAAGAGAGGACCGCACAGTCAGTACTTC.